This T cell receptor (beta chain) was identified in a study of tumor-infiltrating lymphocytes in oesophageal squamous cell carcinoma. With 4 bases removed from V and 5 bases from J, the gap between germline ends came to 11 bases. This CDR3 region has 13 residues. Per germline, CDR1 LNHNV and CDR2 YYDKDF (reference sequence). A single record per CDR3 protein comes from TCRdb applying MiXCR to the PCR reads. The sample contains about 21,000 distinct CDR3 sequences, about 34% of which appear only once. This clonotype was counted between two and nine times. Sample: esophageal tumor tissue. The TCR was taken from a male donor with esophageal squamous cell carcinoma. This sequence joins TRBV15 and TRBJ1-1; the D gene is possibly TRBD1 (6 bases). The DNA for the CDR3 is TGTGCCACCAGCAACAGGGATCTTACTGAAGCTTTCTTT. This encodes CATSNRDLTEAFF.